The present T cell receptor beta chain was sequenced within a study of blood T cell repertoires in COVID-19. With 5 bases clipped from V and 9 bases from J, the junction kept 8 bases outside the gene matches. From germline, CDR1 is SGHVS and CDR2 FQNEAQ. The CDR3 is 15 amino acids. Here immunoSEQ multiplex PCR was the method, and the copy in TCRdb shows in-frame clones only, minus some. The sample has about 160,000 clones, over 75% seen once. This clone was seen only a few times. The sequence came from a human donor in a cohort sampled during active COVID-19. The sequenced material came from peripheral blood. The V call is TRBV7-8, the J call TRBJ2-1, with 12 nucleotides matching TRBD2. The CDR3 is CASSPRLAGEAEQFF. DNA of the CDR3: TGTGCCAGCAGCCCACGACTAGCGGGAGAGGCTGAGCAGTTCTTC.